These 2 T cell receptor beta chains originate from one sample sequenced in a study of blood T cell repertoires in COVID-19. Produced via immunoSEQ multiplex PCR; TCRdb's table is partial and in-frame only. This sample has some 200,000 clones, with roughly four fifths found just once. The specimen sequenced was PBMCs or T cells enriched from blood (not recorded which). These receptors originate from a woman between 45 and 65 years old who had been exposed to COVID-19.

The gene calls are TRBV28 and TRBJ1-1; D gene ambiguous. The germline V gene encodes CDR1 MDHEN and CDR2 SYDVKM. The CDR3 totals 13 residues. The V gene lost 3 bases and the J gene lost 5 bases, with 10 bases spanning the gap. The CDR3 loop reads CASSLGAYTEAFF. The CDR3 DNA is TGTGCCAGCAGTTTGGGCGCGTATACTGAAGCTTTCTTT. The whole variable domain, remainder taken from reference TRBV28 and TRBJ1-1, is DVKVTQSSRYLVKRTGEKVFLECVQDMDHENMFWYRQDPGLGLRLIYFSYDVKMKEKGDIPEGYSVSREKKERFSLILESASTNQTSMYLCASSLGAYTEAFFGQGTRLTVV.

The chain uses TRBV7-8 and TRBJ2-1; the match to TRBD1 covers 10 bases. The CDR3 consists of 15 residues. Germline loops: CDR1 SGHVS, CDR2 FQNEAQ. V shed 6 bases, J shed 7 bases, and the junction held 9 bases outside the gene matches. For the CDR3, the DNA is TGTGCCAGCAGGACCGGGACAGGGGCCGGAAATGAGCAGTTCTTC. Its protein product is CASRTGTGAGNEQFF.